The entry below describes one T cell receptor beta chain. Its cognate antigen is unknown. The sample belongs to a study of T cells after posttransplantation cyclophosphamide. Whole-study findings and limits: TRB overlap between skin or GI tissue T cells and blood was limited.

The assay was immunoSEQ multiplex PCR, and TCRdb's table has in-frame clones only and misses some. This table holds tens of thousands of clones, 97% found once. The CDR3 covers 15 residues. Germline-derived CDR1 and CDR2 are SEHNR and FQNEAQ (reference sequence). Germline trimming cut 4 bases from V and 5 bases from J; bases unmatched to any gene: 10. Cells defined as naive were viable CD3+CD4+ or CD3+CD8+ and CCR7+CD45RA+CD45RO-CD95-CD27+CD28+. This related bone marrow graft donor gave peripheral blood on the day of marrow donation. This clonotype was sampled from a man over 45 in good health, CMV-negative, and a related stem cell transplant donor. The chain has TRBV7-9 and TRBJ1-1, with 7 nucleotides matching TRBD1. Input material: naive CD4+ T cells sorted from PBMCs. CDR3 sequence reads: CASSSPQGVWTEAFF. The CDR3 coding sequence is TGTGCCAGCAGCTCTCCCCAGGGGGTTTGGACTGAAGCTTTCTTT. Variable domain in full (rest from reference TRBV7-9 and TRBJ1-1): DTGVSQNPRHKITKRGQNVTFRCDPISEHNRLYWYRQTLGQGPEFLTYFQNEAQLEKSRLLSDRFSAERPKGSFSTLEIQRTEQGDSAMYLCASSSPQGVWTEAFFGQGTRLTVV.